This T cell receptor (beta chain) was recovered during a study of T cells in Graves' hyperthyroidism and ophthalmopathy. This clonotype was found once. Antigen unknown. A much larger clone lies one base from this, so it may be a read error. The study's findings and limits: The model predicted ophthalmopathy a median roughly 6.5 months before onset.

The CDR3 regions of TCR beta were amplified from RNA transcripts. HTBI primers drove first-round RT-PCR of the TCR CDR3. TCRdb redid the calling of the multiplex PCR reads with MiXCR, one entry per CDR3 protein. This sample has hundreds of thousands of distinct CDR3 sequences; 14% occur once, and the top ten carry 10%. CDR1 and CDR2 (germline): SNHLY, FYNNEI. The CDR3 has 13 residues. Hyperthyroidism had been newly diagnosed in patients aged 18 to 65, and its duration was under 2 months. The TCR sequence derives from a woman aged 18-29 years with Graves' hyperthyroidism. The sample was blood. The chain employs TRBV2 and TRBJ2-7, with 7 nucleotides matching TRBD2. The CDR3 is CTSLGGARYEQYF. CDR3 nucleotide sequence: TGTACCAGCCTGGGAGGGGCGCGCTACGAGCAGTACTTC. Combining the CDR3 with reference TRBV2 and TRBJ2-7 gives the whole variable domain EPEVTQTPSHQVTQMGQEVILRCVPISNHLYFYWYRQILGQKVEFLVSFYNNEISEKSEIFDDQFSVERPDGSNFTLKIRSTKLEDSAMYFCTSLGGARYEQYFGPGTRLTVT.